Below, 22 T cell receptor beta chains from the same sample are listed, as sequenced in a study of T-cell memory formation after mild COVID-19. A single record per CDR3 protein comes from TCRdb applying MiXCR to the 5' RACE reads. The repertoire includes roughly 250,000 distinct CDR3 sequences, roughly 15% of them detected once, and approximately 3.5% sits in the top ten. Sequencing used PBMCs or a T cell subset sorted from them (not recorded which). These receptors were obtained from a man between 18 and 29 years old who had mild COVID-19 (a few samples of this study predate the infection). Cell type and time point are not known.

This clonotype turned up a few times. The chain employs TRBV12-3 or TRBV12-4 and TRBJ2-1; weak D call: TRBD2 (5 bases). This CDR3 contains 11 residues. The V end lost 5 bases, the J end lost 8 bases, and 7 bases lay between the germline ends. The CDR3 bases are TGTGCCAGCAGTCGAGGGTATGAGCAGTTCTTC. Translating it yields CASSRGYEQFF.

This clonotype was seen at least ten times. The rearrangement uses TRBV10-3 and TRBJ2-7, with 11 bases aligning to TRBD1. Germline lookup yields CDR1 ENHRY and CDR2 SYGVKD. The CDR3 consists of 12 residues. Germline trimming cut 8 bases from V and 3 bases from J; bases unmatched to any gene: 0. CDR3 protein: CAIGTGGYEQYV. CDR3 nucleotides: TGTGCCATCGGGACAGGGGGCTACGAGCAGTACGTC.

This rearrangement joins TRBV7-2 to TRBJ2-2; TRBD2 aligns across 12 bases. The germline CDR1 and CDR2 sequences are SGHTA and FQGNSA. The CDR3 spans 16 residues. V trimming: 4 bases; J trimming: 4 bases; junction bases outside the gene matches: 4. The DNA of the CDR3 is TGTGCCAGCAGCTACCTAGCGGGGGGGCGCACCGGGGAGCTGTTTTTT. Protein: CASSYLAGGRTGELFF.

This clonotype has ten or more counts. J is TRBJ2-7 and V is TRBV15; 7 positions agree with TRBD1. CDR1 is LNHNV and CDR2 is YYDKDF in the germline V gene (reference sequence). The CDR3 runs 14 residues. J lost 3 bases, V lost 2 bases, and 4 bases had no gene match. The DNA of the CDR3 is TGTGCCACCAGCAGAACGGGACAGAGCTACGAGCAGTACTTC. It specifies CATSRTGQSYEQYF. The complete variable domain, with remaining parts taken from reference TRBV15 and TRBJ2-7, reads DAMVIQNPRYQVTQFGKPVTLSCSQTLNHNVMYWYQQKSSQAPKLLFHYYDKDFNNEADTPDNFQSRRPNTSFCFLDIRSPGLGDTAMYLCATSRTGQSYEQYFGPGTRLTVT.

V gene TRBV29-1 combines with J gene TRBJ1-1; D unclear. V gave up 0 bases and J gave up 1 base, with 18 bases separating them. This CDR3 is built from 17 residues. CDR1 and CDR2 (germline): SQVTM, ANQGSEA. This CDR3 reads CSVEDPGFWPRNTEAFF. The CDR3 DNA sequence: TGCAGCGTTGAAGATCCGGGGTTTTGGCCGAGGAACACTGAAGCTTTCTTT.

The gene calls are TRBV20-1 and TRBJ1-1; tentative D call: TRBD1 (5 bases). Trimming removed 6 bases from V and 2 bases from J, with 13 bases in between. The V gene's germline CDR1 is DFQATT and CDR2 SNEGSKA (reference sequence). The CDR3 is made up of 13 amino acids. DNA for the CDR3: TGCAGTGCGAAGAGGGACGGCAACACTGAAGCTTTCTTT. As protein: CSAKRDGNTEAFF.

J is TRBJ2-7 and V is TRBV20-1, with D possibly TRBD1 on 6 matching bases. Trimming removed 3 bases from V and 7 bases from J, with 16 bases in between. Germline V gene sequence: CDR1 DFQATT, CDR2 SNEGSKA (reference sequence). The CDR3 sequence is 13 residues long. The CDR3 spells CSASKAGAREQYF. The CDR3 nucleotides read TGCAGTGCTAGTAAGGCAGGGGCGAGGGAGCAGTACTTC.

The rearrangement joins TRBV28 to TRBJ2-7, with D perhaps TRBD2 (5 bases). The germline CDR1 and CDR2 sequences are MDHEN and SYDVKM. The V and J ends lost 5 bases and 2 bases respectively, with 13 bases between them. This CDR3 spans 14 amino acids. For the CDR3, the DNA is TGTGCCAGCAGTACCCCCGCCGGGACCTACGAGCAGTACGTC. It encodes CASSTPAGTYEQYV.

This clonotype was recorded at least ten times. The rearrangement uses TRBV7-6 and TRBJ2-2; tentatively, D is TRBD1 (5 bases). From germline, CDR1 is SGHVS and CDR2 FNYEAQ. Trimming stripped 5 bases from V and 4 bases from J, with 11 bases between. This CDR3 has 14 amino acids. The CDR3 nucleotides are TGTGCCAGCAGCGTCCGACAGTCCACCGGGGAGCTGTTTTTT. Protein product: CASSVRQSTGELFF.

The gene calls are TRBV4-2 and TRBJ1-2; maybe TRBD1 (5 bases). CDR1 is LGHNA and CDR2 is YNFKEQ in the germline V gene. Trimming left V 0 bases short and J 4 bases short, with 9 bases between. The CDR3 covers 14 residues. The CDR3 bases are TGTGCCAGCAGCCAAGATTTGACAGCCTATGGCTACACCTTC. Its translation: CASSQDLTAYGYTF.

This clonotype was found a few times. J is TRBJ1-6 and V is TRBV12-3 or TRBV12-4, with D uncertain. The V gene lost 8 bases and the J gene lost 7 bases, with 15 bases spanning the gap. The CDR3 is made up of 14 amino acids. CDR3 nucleotide sequence: TGTGCCAGCTTCCTCTCCGGGAGCAATTCACCCCTCCACTTT. Protein: CASFLSGSNSPLHF.

The chain links TRBV6-6 to TRBJ1-2; possible D gene TRBD1, 5 bases. V was clipped by 4 bases and J by 8 bases, with 17 bases between them. The CDR3 length is 14 residues. CDR1 and CDR2 (germline): MNHNY, SVGAGI (reference sequence). CDR3 sequence: CASSWEAGKEGYTF. The CDR3 DNA is TGTGCCAGCAGTTGGGAGGCAGGGAAGGAAGGCTACACCTTC.

This clonotype was counted a few times. The rearrangement uses TRBV11-2 and TRBJ2-7, with TRBD1 as a possible D gene (6 bases). Trimming shortened V by 5 bases and J by 0 bases, and 14 bases separated the two germline ends. CDR1 and CDR2 (germline): SGHAT, FQNNGV. The CDR3 consists of 15 residues. The CDR3 region has the DNA TGTGCCAGCAGCCTCGACAGGCTGAGCTCCTACGAGCAGTACGTC. It encodes CASSLDRLSSYEQYV.

The CDR3 is CSVAPQGQETQYF. In nucleotides, the CDR3 is TGCAGCGTGGCCCCCCAGGGGCAAGAGACCCAGTACTTC. The genes are TRBV29-1 and TRBJ2-5, with D possibly being TRBD1 (6 bases). The length of the CDR3 is 13 residues. Trimming stripped 6 bases from V and 2 bases from J, with 13 bases between. Germline lookup yields CDR1 SQVTM and CDR2 ANQGSEA.

The chain has TRBV7-8 and TRBJ2-5, with D unclear. Germline CDR1 and CDR2: SGHVS and FQNEAQ. Between the trimmed V and J ends, which lost 3 bases and 4 bases, there was a span of 9 bases. The length of the CDR3 is 13 residues. The CDR3 nucleotides read TGTGCCAGCAGCTTCTTCGGTGGAGAGACCCAGTACTTC. Protein sequence: CASSFFGGETQYF.

This clonotype was seen only a few times. The chain employs TRBV27 and TRBJ2-1; no clear D gene. This CDR3 is 14 amino acids long. Germline V gene lookup returns CDR1 MNHEY and CDR2 SMNVEV (reference sequence). V was cut by 3 bases and J by 3 bases, with 9 bases left in between. The CDR3 reads CASSLAAYYNEQFF. CDR3 bases: TGTGCCAGCAGTTTGGCGGCCTACTACAATGAGCAGTTCTTC.

This clonotype was found a few times. The rearrangement uses TRBV20-1 and TRBJ1-1; maybe TRBD1 (5 bases). The V end was cut by 3 bases, the J end by 1 base, with 12 bases between. From germline, CDR1 is DFQATT and CDR2 SNEGSKA (reference sequence). This CDR3 is built from 14 residues. The CDR3 is CSASPLTGNTEAFF. The CDR3 DNA sequence: TGCAGTGCTAGCCCACTCACAGGGAACACTGAAGCTTTCTTT.

The chain uses TRBV12-3 or TRBV12-4 and TRBJ2-1; TRBD2 aligns across 11 bases. CDR3 length: 14 residues. With 6 bases clipped from V and 6 bases from J, the junction kept 4 bases outside the gene matches. CDR3 in DNA: TGTGCCAGCAGACATACTAGCGGGGGCAATGAGCAGTTCTTC. Protein: CASRHTSGGNEQFF.

This clonotype has more than one count but fewer than ten. CDR3 coding DNA: TGTGCCAGCAGGCTCCGGGGCGCCAAAAACATTCAGTACTTC. Protein: CASRLRGAKNIQYF. V is TRBV28 and J is TRBJ2-4; D is tentatively TRBD1 or TRBD2 (5 bases each). Germline-derived CDR1 and CDR2 are MDHEN and SYDVKM. This CDR3 region has 14 residues. V was cut by 6 bases and J by 1 base, with 10 bases left in between.

The chain couples TRBV10-1 to TRBJ2-5; D ambiguous. From germline, CDR1 is WNHNN and CDR2 SYGVQD (reference sequence). The CDR3 contains 12 residues. The germline V and J ends were trimmed by 0 bases and 1 base, with 0 bases remaining between them. The DNA of the CDR3 is TGCGCCAGCAGTGAGTCCCAAGAGACCCAGTACTTC. Translating gives CASSESQETQYF.

In this sample, this clonotype turned up a few times. Here the CDR3 DNA reads TGTGCCAGCTGGGGACAGGGAGGAATGGCTGAAGCTTTCTTT. Its protein is CASWGQGGMAEAFF. The chain links TRBV27 to TRBJ1-1; 9 bases agree with TRBD1. From germline, CDR1 is MNHEY and CDR2 SMNVEV (reference sequence). With V trimmed by 8 bases and J by 6 bases, 10 bases remained unmatched. The CDR3 is 14 residues long.

Worth noting for this clonotype: A much bigger clone sits one base away, suggesting this may be a read error. This chain joins TRBV5-5 and TRBJ1-2, with D unclear. CDR1 and CDR2 from the germline V gene are SGHKS and YYEKEE (reference sequence). The CDR3 length is 12 residues. V lost 0 bases, J lost 8 bases, and 8 bases lay in between. As DNA, the CDR3 is TGTGCCAGCAGCTTGGACAGTCACGGCTACACCTTC. Translation gives CASSLDSHGYTF.